A selection of T cell receptor beta chains follows, all from one sample in a study of tumor-infiltrating lymphocytes in primary liver carcinoma. TCRdb ran MiXCR on the multiplex PCR reads and lists one entry per CDR3 protein. Here the sample spans hundreds of thousands of distinct CDR3 sequences, around three fifths being singletons. The sample consisted of peripheral blood. These receptors all come from a young woman with primary liver carcinoma and hepatitis B virus infection. Each CDR3 is given with its conserved first and last residue.

V: TRBV4-2
J: TRBJ2-7
CDR3: CASSQDTSGLAGYEQYF

V: TRBV12-5
J: TRBJ1-4
CDR3: CASGSGTGDEKLFF

V: TRBV6-5
J: TRBJ1-1
CDR3: CASSHEQKNTEAFF

V: TRBV6-6
J: TRBJ2-2
CDR3: CASSYPLTGATGELFF

V: TRBV6-1
J: TRBJ1-2
CDR3: CASSVPGGQGEGYTF

V: TRBV5-5
J: TRBJ2-7
CDR3: CTSRWGRTGNHEQYF

V: TRBV11-2
J: TRBJ2-1
CDR3: CASSWDAGTYEQFF

V: TRBV5-5
J: TRBJ1-2
CDR3: CASSLGTGGRATF

V: TRBV11-2
J: TRBJ2-7
CDR3: CANSTRPEQYF

V: TRBV28
J: TRBJ2-7
CDR3: CASNTGQGGYEQYF

V: TRBV6-6
J: TRBJ2-1
CDR3: CASSYSRLAEQFF

V: TRBV6-1
J: TRBJ1-5
CDR3: CASSERDGRNQPQHF

V: TRBV7-8
J: TRBJ2-2
CDR3: CASTHIVEAPGELLF

V: TRBV7-9
J: TRBJ2-3
CDR3: CTSSSLAGPDTQYF

V: TRBV4-1
J: TRBJ1-3
CDR3: CASSHGQLDTIYF

V: TRBV4-1
J: TRBJ2-1
CDR3: CASSPHTRAQNEQFF

V: TRBV11-2
J: TRBJ2-1
CDR3: CASSLGGGKCSHNEQFF

V: TRBV2
J: TRBJ1-2
CDR3: CASSEQGIYGYTF

V: TRBV6-2/TRBV6-3
J: TRBJ1-5
CDR3: CASRIQGPNQSQHF

V: TRBV5-5
J: TRBJ1-1
CDR3: CASIVGVNTEAFF